The 7 T cell receptor beta chains given below trace back to one sample, sequenced in a study of blood T cell repertoires in COVID-19. Method: immunoSEQ multiplex PCR; TCRdb's copy keeps in-frame clones and lacks some. The sample yields about 500,000 clones, around 90% seen once. Sequencing was carried out using PBMCs or T cells enriched from blood (not recorded which). These receptors all come from a woman between 18 and 29 years old who had recovered from COVID-19.

The chain couples TRBV10-3 to TRBJ1-2; D is uncertain. This CDR3 is 15 amino acids long. Looked up from germline, CDR1 is ENHRY and CDR2 is SYGVKD. The V and J ends lost 4 bases and 4 bases respectively, with 16 bases between them. The CDR3: CAISVGGSVGYGYTF. For the CDR3, the DNA is TGTGCCATCAGTGTTGGAGGATCCGTCGGCTATGGCTACACCTTC.

The V and J genes are TRBV10-3 and TRBJ1-1; TRBD1 agrees at 7 bases. J lost 3 bases, V lost 5 bases, and 6 bases had no gene match. The CDR3 covers 14 residues. CDR1 ENHRY and CDR2 SYGVKD come from the germline V gene. The CDR3 region has the DNA TGTGCCATCAGTACTACCCAGGGGGACACTGAAGCTTTCTTT. It encodes CAISTTQGDTEAFF.

This sequence joins TRBV27 and TRBJ2-7, with 7 positions matching TRBD1. Unmatched junction bases numbered 9, after V lost 4 bases and J lost 0 bases. Per the germline V gene, CDR1 is MNHEY and CDR2 is SMNVEV (reference sequence). The CDR3 is 16 residues long. The CDR3, as DNA: TGTGCCAGCAGTTCTCTCTTTCGGGACAGCTCCTACGAGCAGTACTTC. Translating gives CASSSLFRDSSYEQYF.

This chain links TRBV7-9 with TRBJ1-1, with D tentatively TRBD1 (5 bases). Per the germline V gene, CDR1 is SEHNR and CDR2 is FQNEAQ (reference sequence). V shed 3 bases and J shed 5 bases, with 13 bases lying between them. The CDR3 is 14 amino acids. In DNA form, the CDR3 reads TGTGCCAGCAGCTTTCAGGGTGAGGAGACTGAAGCTTTCTTT. The encoded protein is CASSFQGEETEAFF. The whole variable domain, remainder taken from reference TRBV7-9 and TRBJ1-1, is DTGVSQNPRHKITKRGQNVTFRCDPISEHNRLYWYRQTLGQGPEFLTYFQNEAQLEKSRLLSDRFSAERPKGSFSTLEIQRTEQGDSAMYLCASSFQGEETEAFFGQGTRLTVV.

V is TRBV7-9 and J is TRBJ1-4; 7 bases match TRBD1. The length of the CDR3 is 15 residues. CDR1 and CDR2 (germline): SEHNR, FQNEAQ (reference sequence). After removal of 3 bases from V and 3 bases from J, the junction contained 4 bases not matched to a gene. The CDR3 here is CASSFDRAANEKLFF. DNA for the CDR3: TGTGCCAGCAGCTTCGACAGGGCGGCTAATGAAAAACTGTTTTTT. Variable domain in full (rest from reference TRBV7-9 and TRBJ1-4): DTGVSQNPRHKITKRGQNVTFRCDPISEHNRLYWYRQTLGQGPEFLTYFQNEAQLEKSRLLSDRFSAERPKGSFSTLEIQRTEQGDSAMYLCASSFDRAANEKLFFGSGTQLSVL.

The gene calls are TRBV3-1 (or the pseudogene TRBV3-2) and TRBJ2-3; D perhaps matches TRBD2 (7 bases). Per germline, CDR1 LGHDT and CDR2 YNNKEL (reference sequence). The CDR3 consists of 18 residues. With 0 bases removed from V and 2 bases from J, the gap between germline ends came to 18 bases. The CDR3 region has the DNA TGTGCCAGCAGCCAAGATTTTGAGGGGGGGCCCGACACAGATACGCAGTATTTT. It codes for CASSQDFEGGPDTDTQYF.

The chain is built from TRBV19 and TRBJ1-2, with D possibly matching TRBD1 (5 bases). The CDR3 has 14 amino acids. The V gene lost 11 bases and the J gene lost 5 bases, with 21 bases spanning the gap. The germline V gene encodes CDR1 LNHDA and CDR2 SQIVND (reference sequence). The chain's CDR3 is CAWTWRGGAYGYTF. In DNA form, the CDR3 reads TGTGCCTGGACTTGGCGGGGTGGGGCATATGGCTACACCTTC.